A single sample gave rise to the 24 T cell receptor beta chains below, sequenced in a study of T cell repertoires in ileal Crohn's disease (dated by TCRdb to the late 2010s). Library preparation used the immunoSEQ multiplex PCR assay. TCRdb took this table from immuneACCESS and kept in-frame rearrangements with V and J called. Such tables lack part of the clones; where checked against another copy, unresolved V genes explain under half of the gap, and the rest is unexplained. In this sample the table shows under 9,000 clones, more than 65% of which occur a single time. The ten biggest clones cover 8.1% of the sample. The sample comprised ileal tissue. Receptor source: an adult with Crohn's disease.

The gene calls are TRBV6-4 and TRBJ2-1; D is perhaps TRBD1 (5 bases). Germline V lookup: CDR1 MRHNA, CDR2 SNTAGT. V shed 5 bases and J shed 10 bases, with 15 bases lying between them. CDR3 length equals 13 residues. The CDR3 region has the DNA TGTGCCAGCAGTACAGGCCCAGTAACAGAGCAGTTCTTC. Its protein is CASSTGPVTEQFF.

V and J are TRBV25-1 and TRBJ1-1, with TRBD1 as a possible D gene (5 bases). The germline gives CDR1 MGHDK, CDR2 SYGVNS. The CDR3 has 14 residues. V was clipped by 3 bases and J by 5 bases, with 13 bases between them. The CDR3 loop is CASSDSGYVTEAFF. The CDR3 DNA reads as TGTGCCAGCAGTGACTCAGGGTATGTAACTGAAGCTTTCTTT.

The chain employs TRBV6-6 and TRBJ1-5, with unresolved D. The CDR3 is 16 amino acids. Germline CDR1 MNHNY, CDR2 SVGAGI (reference sequence). V gave up 2 bases and J gave up 1 base, with 12 bases separating them. The CDR3, as DNA: TGTGCCAGCAGTTACGGCCTGGGCGAGAGCAATCAGCCCCAGCATTTT. It encodes CASSYGLGESNQPQHF.

J is TRBJ2-3 and V is TRBV25-1; D might be TRBD2 (7 bases). The CDR3 is 16 amino acids. The V and J ends lost 4 bases and 1 base respectively, with 15 bases between them. Germline lookup yields CDR1 MGHDK and CDR2 SYGVNS. The DNA of the CDR3 is TGTGCCAGCAGTGGAGGGAGGGAGGGGGGCACAGATACGCAGTATTTT. Encoded protein: CASSGGREGGTDTQYF.

The chain employs TRBV18 and TRBJ1-1; D not certain. Germline CDR1 KGHSH, CDR2 LQKENI. The germline V and J ends were trimmed by 3 bases and 2 bases, with 16 bases remaining between them. The CDR3 covers 16 residues. The CDR3 sequence is CASSPLLGEGNTEAFF. CDR3 DNA sequence: TGTGCCAGCTCACCTCTCCTCGGGGAAGGAAACACTGAAGCTTTCTTT.

The V and J genes are TRBV2 and TRBJ1-2; 8 bases align to TRBD1. CDR1 is SNHLY and CDR2 is FYNNEI in the germline V gene. V lost 4 bases, J lost 6 bases, and 7 bases stayed unmatched. The CDR3 spans 14 residues. The CDR3 reads CASSAGGSGNGYTF. The CDR3 DNA reads as TGTGCCAGCAGTGCAGGGGGCTCGGGGAATGGCTACACCTTC.

The J gene is TRBJ1-3, the V gene TRBV10-3; D perhaps matches TRBD1 (6 bases). Germline V gene lookup returns CDR1 ENHRY and CDR2 SYGVKD. Trimming cost V 4 bases and J 1 base, with 14 bases left between them. The CDR3 consists of 16 residues. The chain's CDR3 is CAISGRGVVSGNTIYF. The DNA for the CDR3 is TGTGCCATCAGTGGCAGGGGAGTTGTGTCTGGAAACACCATATATTTT.

The chain couples TRBV10-3 to TRBJ2-7, with 8 positions matching TRBD2. Per germline, CDR1 ENHRY and CDR2 SYGVKD. CDR3 length: 15 amino acids. The ends lost 4 bases at V and 0 bases at J; junction bases unmatched: 5. The CDR3 region is CAISALSGSSYEQYF. DNA for the CDR3: TGTGCCATCAGTGCACTGAGCGGGAGCTCCTACGAGCAGTACTTC.

V gene TRBV10-1 combines with J gene TRBJ2-5; D gene ambiguous. The J call is uncertain, as TRBJ2-7 better fits the DNA end. CDR3 length: 13 amino acids. CDR1 is WNHNN, CDR2 SYGVQD, per germline (reference sequence). In DNA, the CDR3 is TGCGCCAGCAGTGAGCCCGCACCTCCCGAGCAGTACTTC. It is translated as CASSEPAPPEQYF.

The J gene is TRBJ1-2, the V gene TRBV7-9; D might be TRBD1 (5 bases). V was pared by 1 base and J by 7 bases, with 25 bases between. CDR3 size: 18 residues. CDR1 and CDR2 (germline): SEHNR, FQNEAQ (reference sequence). The CDR3: CASSLDILVETAAGGYTF. CDR3 nucleotide sequence: TGTGCCAGCAGCTTAGATATCTTGGTGGAGACAGCAGCGGGTGGCTACACCTTC. The full variable domain, with the rest looked up from reference TRBV7-9 and TRBJ1-2, is DTGVSQNPRHKITKRGQNVTFRCDPISEHNRLYWYRQTLGQGPEFLTYFQNEAQLEKSRLLSDRFSAERPKGSFSTLEIQRTEQGDSAMYLCASSLDILVETAAGGYTFGSGTRLTVV.

The CDR3 is CASSEFGGRERNTEAFF. The CDR3 DNA reads as TGTGCCAGCAGTGAATTTGGGGGGAGGGAGAGGAACACTGAAGCTTTCTTT. The V call is TRBV25-1, the J call TRBJ1-1; perhaps TRBD1 as D (5 bases). Germline V gene lookup returns CDR1 MGHDK and CDR2 SYGVNS. The CDR3 length is 17 residues. Deletions cut 1 base from V and 1 base from J, with 16 bases between.

This clone ranks as large. The V and J genes are TRBV6-1 and TRBJ2-2, with D perhaps matching TRBD1 (5 bases). V was clipped by 3 bases and J by 3 bases, with 5 bases between them. Looked up from germline, CDR1 is MNHNS and CDR2 is SASEGT. CDR3 length equals 13 residues. The DNA for the CDR3 is TGTGCCAGCAGTGACAGGGACACCGGGGAGCTGTTTTTT. Amino acid sequence: CASSDRDTGELFF.

The chain couples TRBV7-6 to TRBJ2-5; 9 bases line up with TRBD1. Germline assignment: CDR1 SGHVS and CDR2 FNYEAQ. The V and J ends lost 10 bases and 5 bases, in that order; junction bases with no gene match: 14. The CDR3 is 15 residues long. The CDR3 sequence: CATAFGTGIWETQYF. The DNA of the CDR3 is TGTGCCACTGCGTTCGGGACAGGGATTTGGGAGACCCAGTACTTC. The whole variable domain, filled in from reference TRBV7-6 and TRBJ2-5, reads GAGVSQSPRYKVTKRGQDVALRCDPISGHVSLYWYRQALGQGPEFLTYFNYEAQQDKSGLPNDRFSAERPEGSISTLTIQRTEQRDSAMYRCATAFGTGIWETQYFGPGTRLLVL.

The V gene is TRBV14, the J gene TRBJ2-7; D gene unclear. CDR1 is SGHDN and CDR2 is FVKESK in the germline V gene. The CDR3 loop spans 14 amino acids. Trimming removed 3 bases from V and 5 bases from J, with 14 bases in between. This CDR3 is CASSQRQVMDEQYF. CDR3 coding DNA: TGTGCCAGCAGCCAGCGTCAGGTTATGGACGAGCAGTACTTC.

The gene calls are TRBV7-9 and TRBJ1-6, with a weak D call TRBD1 (5 bases). From germline, CDR1 is SEHNR and CDR2 FQNEAQ (reference sequence). Deletions cut 10 bases from V and 9 bases from J, with 19 bases between. The CDR3 runs to 14 residues. The CDR3 DNA sequence: TGTGCCACGAAATCAGGGATCCTTCGTTCACCCCTCCACTTT. This gives the protein CATKSGILRSPLHF.

The chain carries TRBV23-1 and TRBJ2-4; possibly TRBD1 for D (6 bases). TRBV23-1 is assigned to the ORF class and has an uncertain function. The CDR3 is made up of 15 amino acids. Trimming removed 6 bases from V and 6 bases from J, with 18 bases in between. The CDR3 sequence: CASRRTGKAGNIQYF. The CDR3 DNA reads as TGCGCCAGCAGACGTACAGGGAAGGCCGGAAACATTCAGTACTTC.

This clone was seen only once. The sample contains more than one DNA sequence encoding this CDR3. The gene calls are TRBV2 and TRBJ1-2; D call uncertain. CDR3 length equals 13 residues. Trimming removed 6 bases at V and 4 bases at J, with 12 bases between. Germline lookup yields CDR1 SNHLY and CDR2 FYNNEI. For the CDR3, the DNA is TGTGCCAGCAGACCACATGATTCCTATGGCTACACCTTC. It translates to CASRPHDSYGYTF.

The gene calls are TRBV9 and TRBJ2-7; 15 nucleotides match TRBD2. Germline trimming cut 4 bases from V and 7 bases from J; bases unmatched to any gene: 6. Per the germline V gene, CDR1 is SGDLS and CDR2 is YYNGEE. This CDR3 spans 15 amino acids. The CDR3 DNA reads TGTGCCAGCAGCAGTCGGACTAGCGGGAGGGAAGAGCAGTACTTC. Its translation is CASSSRTSGREEQYF.

This chain connects TRBV6-6 to TRBJ2-6; 7 nucleotides match TRBD1. Germline CDR1 reads MNHNY; CDR2 reads SVGAGI (reference sequence). The ends lost 4 bases at V and 2 bases at J; junction bases unmatched: 2. The CDR3 consists of 15 residues. CDR3 in amino acids: CASSSTGPGANVLTF. CDR3 in DNA: TGTGCCAGCAGTTCGACAGGGCCTGGGGCCAACGTCCTGACTTTC.

This chain joins TRBV2 and TRBJ2-1; TRBD2 aligns across 10 bases. The ends lost 3 bases at V and 12 bases at J; junction bases unmatched: 11. The CDR3 covers 15 residues. Germline V lookup: CDR1 SNHLY, CDR2 FYNNEI. CDR3: CASSERASGSIGQFF. CDR3 in DNA: TGTGCCAGCAGTGAGAGGGCTAGCGGGAGTATAGGGCAGTTCTTC.

This chain joins TRBV7-9 and TRBJ2-7, with D possibly TRBD1 on 7 matching bases. Looked up from germline, CDR1 is SEHNR and CDR2 is FQNEAQ (reference sequence). V dropped 9 bases and J dropped 5 bases, with 14 bases sitting between them. The CDR3 spans 12 residues. CDR3 sequence: CASKQGGDEQYF. In nucleotides, the CDR3 is TGTGCCAGTAAGCAGGGGGGTGACGAGCAGTACTTC.

This chain links TRBV28 with TRBJ2-5, with TRBD2 matching over 7 bases. Gene TRBJ2-7 matches the end of the DNA better, so the J call may be wrong. Germline assignment: CDR1 MDHEN and CDR2 SYDVKM. The CDR3 has 15 amino acids. The CDR3 protein is CASSASGEGFHEQYF. Here the CDR3 DNA reads TGTGCCAGCAGTGCCTCCGGGGAGGGGTTCCACGAGCAGTACTTC.

The chain combines TRBV2 with TRBJ1-2; unclear D gene. CDR1 and CDR2 (germline): SNHLY, FYNNEI. The V end was cut by 2 bases, the J end by 4 bases, with 8 bases between. This CDR3 spans 13 amino acids. In DNA form, the CDR3 reads TGTGCCAGCAGTGAATCGGTGGTCTATGGCTACACCTTC. Protein: CASSESVVYGYTF.

The V and J genes are TRBV6-5 and TRBJ1-5, with TRBD1 matching over 7 bases. Per germline, CDR1 MNHEY and CDR2 SVGAGI. Losses at the gene ends were 5 bases for V and 2 bases for J; bases not matched to a gene: 6. The CDR3 runs to 15 residues. The CDR3 is CASSPGGMGNQPQHF. CDR3 sequence (DNA): TGTGCCAGCAGTCCAGGGGGAATGGGCAATCAGCCCCAGCATTTT.